These 2 T cell receptor beta chains were sequenced from one sample in a study of a mutant IDH1 vaccine in newly diagnosed glioma. Antigens for these TCRs are unknown. Sample time point: week 47, end of study. Doses comprised 300 ug of mutant IDH1 20-mer peptide each, plus topical imiquimod. Profiling relied on immunoSEQ multiplex PCR, and the TCRdb table lists in-frame clones only, not all of them. The sample includes approximately 100,000 clones, around 92% of them seen just once. The material sequenced was PBMCs, taken from a glioma patient whose treatment included an IDH1 peptide vaccine. The origin of the receptors is a woman aged 45-59 years with glioma.

V and J are TRBV30 and TRBJ2-1; D is undetermined. This CDR3 has 13 residues. Trimming stripped 1 base from V and 3 bases from J, with 7 bases between. Germline V gives CDR1 GTSNPN, CDR2 SVGIG (reference sequence). CDR3 region: CAWSGYSYNEQFF. The CDR3 nucleotides read TGTGCCTGGAGTGGATACAGCTACAATGAGCAGTTCTTC. The full variable domain, completed using reference TRBV30 and TRBJ2-1, is SQTIHQWPATLVQPVGSPLSLECTVEGTSNPNLYWYRQAAGRGLQLLFYSVGIGQISSEVPQNLSASRPQDRQFILSSKKLLLSDSGFYLCAWSGYSYNEQFFGPGTRLTVL.

The chain links TRBV27 to TRBJ2-6; 8 nucleotides agree with TRBD1. Losses at the gene ends were 3 bases for V and 3 bases for J; bases not matched to a gene: 7. The CDR3 totals 17 residues. Germline CDR1 reads MNHEY; CDR2 reads SMNVEV (reference sequence). CDR3 amino acids: CASSLTAGGLGANVLTF. The CDR3, as DNA: TGTGCCAGCAGTTTGACGGCAGGGGGCCTTGGGGCCAACGTCCTGACTTTC.